The 13 T cell receptor beta chains in this list originate from one sample, sequenced in a study of T cell changes during pregnancy in multiple sclerosis. The protocol was immunoSEQ multiplex PCR, while the TCRdb copy is restricted to in-frame clones and leaves out a portion. Among tens of thousands of clones listed, just over 85% were seen once. The source was CD8+ T cells from peripheral blood mononuclear cells, collected in the first trimester of pregnancy. The receptor source for this set is a female donor in good health, enrolled as a control in a pregnancy study.

The CDR3 DNA reads TGTGCCAGCAGTCTGACTAGCGGGGGGGCGTTGTCCTACGAGCAGTACTTC. It yields the protein CASSLTSGGALSYEQYF. The chain has TRBV7-2 and TRBJ2-7; 14 bases agree with TRBD2. Trimming at V came to 6 bases and at J to 1 base, leaving 8 bases not matched to a gene. There are 17 residues in the CDR3. Germline V lookup: CDR1 SGHTA, CDR2 FQGNSA.

The genes are TRBV7-9 and TRBJ1-5; no definite D call. The V gene's germline CDR1 is SEHNR and CDR2 FQNEAQ (reference sequence). CDR3 size: 15 residues. The V gene lost 5 bases and the J gene lost 5 bases, with 16 bases spanning the gap. The CDR3 here is CASSPVGVIDQPQHF. For the CDR3, the DNA is TGTGCCAGCAGCCCCGTCGGGGTCATAGATCAGCCCCAGCATTTT.

The V call is TRBV5-1, the J call TRBJ2-3; TRBD1 might be the D (5 bases). CDR1 is SGHRS and CDR2 is YFSETQ in the germline V gene. V dropped 6 bases and J dropped 5 bases, with 16 bases sitting between them. The CDR3 is made up of 14 amino acids. The DNA of the CDR3 is TGCGCCAGCAAGATCGGCTCAGGGAAAGATACGCAGTATTTT. Translation: CASKIGSGKDTQYF. Drawing the rest from reference TRBV5-1 and TRBJ2-3, the complete variable domain is KAGVTQTPRYLIKTRGQQVTLSCSPISGHRSVSWYQQTPGQGLQFLFEYFSETQRNKGNFPGRFSGRQFSNSRSEMNVSTLELGDSALYLCASKIGSGKDTQYFGPGTRLTVL.

V is TRBV7-9 and J is TRBJ2-7, with D perhaps TRBD2 (5 bases). Germline CDR1 and CDR2: SEHNR and FQNEAQ (reference sequence). With 0 bases removed from V and 6 bases from J, the gap between germline ends came to 6 bases. The CDR3 covers 12 residues. In nucleotides, the CDR3 is TGTGCCAGCAGCTTAGCGGGGAGCGAGCAGTACTTC. Its translation: CASSLAGSEQYF.

The CDR3 DNA is TGCGCCAGCAGCCAAGCAAGGGGGGGCTACTACGAGCAGTACTTC. Translating it yields CASSQARGGYYEQYF. The chain carries TRBV4-3 and TRBJ2-7; D is perhaps TRBD2 (7 bases). Germline lookup yields CDR1 LGHNA and CDR2 YSLEER. The CDR3 contains 15 residues. With 1 base removed from V and 3 bases from J, the gap between germline ends came to 13 bases.

This clone was recorded once. V gene TRBV7-8 combines with J gene TRBJ2-5; 8 nucleotides match TRBD1. The CDR3 has 16 residues. Unmatched junction bases numbered 7, after V lost 1 base and J lost 3 bases. CDR1 is SGHVS, CDR2 FQNEAQ, per germline. The CDR3: CASSLGPGGWEETQYF. Written as DNA, the CDR3 is TGTGCCAGCAGCTTAGGACCAGGGGGCTGGGAAGAGACCCAGTACTTC.

The V and J genes are TRBV7-9 and TRBJ2-1; 11 bases match TRBD2. The CDR3 length is 15 residues. V shed 0 bases, J shed 6 bases, and the junction held 1 base outside the gene matches. Per the germline V gene, CDR1 is SEHNR and CDR2 is FQNEAQ (reference sequence). CDR3 bases: TGTGCCAGCAGCTTAGCGACTAGCGGGATCAATGAGCAGTTCTTC. Translated: CASSLATSGINEQFF.

Of note for this clone: Distinct nucleotide sequences in the sample also encode this CDR3. The V and J genes are TRBV27 and TRBJ1-6, with D perhaps matching TRBD1 (6 bases). V lost 4 bases and J 5 bases, leaving 9 bases between the germline ends. Germline V gene sequence: CDR1 MNHEY, CDR2 SMNVEV (reference sequence). This CDR3 is built from 14 residues. CDR3 in amino acids: CASSSGQNNSPLHF. The CDR3 bases are TGTGCCAGCAGTTCCGGACAGAATAATTCACCCCTCCACTTT.

The J gene is TRBJ1-6, the V gene TRBV6-1; 8 bases align to TRBD1. Looked up from germline, CDR1 is MNHNS and CDR2 is SASEGT. The CDR3 extends over 19 amino acids. Trimming took 3 bases from V and 4 from J; bases not matched to a gene: 14. Here the CDR3 reads CASSEEPGGLPLYNSPLHF. CDR3 DNA sequence: TGTGCCAGCAGTGAGGAGCCAGGGGGCCTTCCACTATATAATTCACCCCTCCACTTT.

The chain couples TRBV7-2 to TRBJ1-3; TRBD1 is a possible D gene (6 bases). CDR1 and CDR2 from the germline V gene are SGHTA and FQGNSA. Trimming stripped 6 bases from V and 0 bases from J, with 12 bases between. This CDR3 is 15 amino acids long. CDR3 bases: TGTGCCAGCAGACCCGCCAGGGGCTCTGGAAACACCATATATTTT. Protein product: CASRPARGSGNTIYF.

The rearrangement uses TRBV27 and TRBJ2-5; TRBD1 might be the D (6 bases). The CDR3 sequence is 14 residues long. V lost 5 bases to trimming and J lost 3 bases, with 13 bases between them. Germline lookup yields CDR1 MNHEY and CDR2 SMNVEV (reference sequence). The CDR3 sequence: CASSPSQGEETQYF. The CDR3 nucleotides are TGTGCCAGCAGTCCCTCACAGGGAGAAGAGACCCAGTACTTC.

This chain connects TRBV28 to TRBJ1-4; D is possibly TRBD1 (5 bases). The CDR3 is made up of 15 amino acids. Germline V gene lookup returns CDR1 MDHEN and CDR2 SYDVKM. Trimming pared 2 bases from V and 8 bases from J, leaving 15 bases between. The CDR3 spells CASSLVREGWEKLFF. CDR3 DNA: TGTGCCAGCAGTTTAGTCAGGGAAGGGTGGGAAAAACTGTTTTTT.

The chain employs TRBV4-3 and TRBJ1-3; D not resolved. Trimming removed 0 bases at V and 4 bases at J, with 7 bases between. CDR3 length: 14 amino acids. The germline gives CDR1 LGHNA, CDR2 YSLEER. CDR3 loop: CASSQDTVGNTIYF. The CDR3 nucleotides are TGCGCCAGCAGCCAAGATACGGTCGGAAACACCATATATTTT.